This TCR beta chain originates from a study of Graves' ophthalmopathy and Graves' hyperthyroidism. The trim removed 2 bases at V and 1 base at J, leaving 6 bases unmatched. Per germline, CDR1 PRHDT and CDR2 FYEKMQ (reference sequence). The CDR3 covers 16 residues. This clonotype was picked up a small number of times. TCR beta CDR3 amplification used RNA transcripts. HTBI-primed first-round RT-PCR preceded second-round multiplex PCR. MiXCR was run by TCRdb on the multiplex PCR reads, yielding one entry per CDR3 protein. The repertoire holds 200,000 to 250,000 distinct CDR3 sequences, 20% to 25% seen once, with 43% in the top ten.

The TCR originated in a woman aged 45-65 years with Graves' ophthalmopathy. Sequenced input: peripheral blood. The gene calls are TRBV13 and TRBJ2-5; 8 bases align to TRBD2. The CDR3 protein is CASSLTAGGFQETQYF. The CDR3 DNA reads TGTGCCAGCAGCTTAACCGCGGGGGGTTTCCAAGAGACCCAGTACTTC.